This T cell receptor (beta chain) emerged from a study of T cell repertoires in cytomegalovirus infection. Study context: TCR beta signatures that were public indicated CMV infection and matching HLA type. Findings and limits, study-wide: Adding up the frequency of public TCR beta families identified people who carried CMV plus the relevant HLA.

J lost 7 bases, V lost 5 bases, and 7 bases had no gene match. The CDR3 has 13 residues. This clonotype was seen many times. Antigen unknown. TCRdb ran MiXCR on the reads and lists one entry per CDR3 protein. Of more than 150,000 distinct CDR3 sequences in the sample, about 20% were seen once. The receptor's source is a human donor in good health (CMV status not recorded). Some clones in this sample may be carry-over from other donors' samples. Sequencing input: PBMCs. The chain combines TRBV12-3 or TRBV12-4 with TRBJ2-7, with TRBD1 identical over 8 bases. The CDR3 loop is CASSLRRGREQYF. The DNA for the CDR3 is TGTGCCAGCAGTCTACGCAGGGGGCGAGAGCAGTACTTC.